This T cell receptor beta chain was found in a study of graft-versus-host responses after intestinal transplantation. Background on the study: Induction using anti-thymocyte globulin, followed by tacrolimus and steroids for roughly 3 years, was given to all recipients. Findings and caveats of the study: Detected in recipient marrow were GvH clones, some of which were first observed in ileum or blood. Across patients carrying graft-donor T cell macrochimerism, allografts held high graft-versus-host to host-versus-graft clonal ratios.

The repertoire was sequenced with immunoSEQ multiplex PCR; TCRdb's copy has only in-frame clones and lacks some. The repertoire holds under 140,000 clones, with just under 95% as singletons. The CDR3 runs to 14 residues. Trimming cost V 8 bases and J 2 bases, with 15 bases left between them. Germline values: CDR1 MNHEY, CDR2 SMNVEV (reference sequence). To note about this clone: No antigen is known for it.

Sequenced here: unstimulated CD8+ T cells sorted from spleen or lymph node cells, sampled before intestinal transplant. This TCR came from a human donor who received an intestinal transplant. V and J are TRBV27 and TRBJ1-1, with TRBD1 as a possible D gene (6 bases). The CDR3 region has the DNA TGTGCCAGCTCCATCGGGGGCCCAAACACTGAAGCTTTCTTT. Amino acid sequence: CASSIGGPNTEAFF.